The source of this T cell receptor (beta chain) is a study of cytomegalovirus exposure and HLA in healthy donors. Study-level information: An earlier analysis identified more than 90 million unique TCR beta sequences in 150 million to 200 million T cells. Findings and caveats of the study: TCR beta chain V- and J-gene trimming was linked, in a later analysis, to a missense variant in DCLRE1C. The study flagged some 170 TCR beta chains as cytomegalovirus-associated.

The trim removed 6 bases at V and 6 bases at J, leaving 3 bases unmatched. Germline V gene data show CDR1 as SNHLY and CDR2 as FYNNEI. The CDR3 totals 14 residues. Primers included in the PCR were 60 Vbeta and 13 Jbeta primers. Clones were sequenced by immunoSEQ multiplex PCR, and TCRdb holds only the in-frame ones, with some missing. This repertoire includes about 140,000 clones. About this clone: Its specificity is not known.

The TCR was taken from a young woman in good health and CMV-seronegative. Sample: PBMCs. The rearrangement links TRBV2 to TRBJ1-6; 9 bases are shared with TRBD1. The CDR3 DNA follows: TGTGCCAGCAGGACAGGGGGGTTTAATTCACCCCTCCACTTT. Amino acids: CASRTGGFNSPLHF.